The T cell receptor (beta chain) described here comes from a study of response to subunit inactivated influenza vaccine. Findings and caveats of the study: Authors suggested that a seasonal influenza vaccination recruits few new T cells each time.

TCRdb recomputed calls from the RT-PCR reads with MiXCR, one row per CDR3 protein. The repertoire includes over 650,000 distinct CDR3 sequences, roughly 18% of them detected once, and approximately 11% sits in the top ten. V lost 6 bases to trimming and J lost 9 bases; unmatched junction nucleotides: 8. This CDR3 is built from 13 residues. This clonotype has more than one count but fewer than ten. No antigen is known for it. V usage is TRBV12-3 or TRBV12-4 and J usage is TRBJ1-5, with 7 bases lining up with TRBD1. This specimen was PBMCs from blood, taken 5 days after vaccination. The sequence came from a man over 45 who received an inactivated influenza vaccine. The CDR3 sequence: CASSGTDPGPQHF. CDR3 in DNA: TGTGCCAGCAGCGGGACAGACCCAGGGCCCCAGCATTTT.